A selection of T cell receptor beta chains follows, all from one sample in a study of T cells expressing NK-cell markers. Reanalyzing the 5' RACE reads, TCRdb keeps one entry per CDR3 protein, without DNA. This sample's table reports 400,000 or so distinct CDR3 sequences. The sample comprised blood T cells: a sorted CD56 or NKG2C T cell subset, CD4+ or CD8+ T cells, or bulk PBMC T cells (not recorded which). The source is a woman in her 50s in good health. CDR3s include the opening cysteine and the closing phenylalanine or tryptophan.

>TRBJ1-5|TRBV7-6
CASSSTTGGNSNQPQHF
>TRBJ2-1|TRBV29-1
CSVEYPSSYNEQFF
>TRBJ1-1|TRBV6-5
CASSESVGTEAFF
>TRBJ2-1|TRBV6-5
CASNPVGYKNEQFF
>TRBJ1-1|TRBV11-2
CASSPGRFSAFTEAFF
>TRBJ2-2|TRBV5-6
CASSKDRGQYTGELFF
>TRBJ1-2|TRBV4-1
CASSQDAGIYGYTF
>TRBJ2-4|TRBV29-1
CSGLVAKNIQYF
>TRBJ1-2|TRBV14
CASSHGPGTGSGYTF
>TRBJ2-4|TRBV7-2
CASSPGWGAKNIQYF
>TRBJ2-1|TRBV7-8
CASSRPRDYNEQFF
>TRBJ2-3|TRBV7-6
CASSSTASVTDTQYF
>TRBJ2-1|TRBV20-1
CSARSGRSNNEQFF
>TRBJ1-5|TRBV27
CASSFPHQPQHF
>TRBJ2-2|TRBV29-1
CSDVGRGGGELFF
>TRBJ2-3|TRBV12-3/TRBV12-4
CASSLEAVYSDTQYF
>TRBJ2-5|TRBV7-9
CASAGTGGLAGQETQYF
>TRBJ2-7|TRBV12-3/TRBV12-4
CASSPPGRGWAQYF
>TRBJ2-1|TRBV7-8
CASTLRVWDEQFF
>TRBJ2-1|TRBV7-9
CASSYGGGSNNEQFF
>TRBJ2-1|TRBV2
CASSEGLVTEQFF
>TRBJ2-3|TRBV27
CAVRPAGGSDTQYF
>TRBJ2-3|TRBV12-3/TRBV12-4
CASGARSDTQYF
>TRBJ2-2|TRBV20-1
CSARVGRSDTGELFF
>TRBJ2-7|TRBV12-3/TRBV12-4
CASSAGLAYEQYF
>TRBJ2-1|TRBV5-1
CASSFYQGRNEQFF
>TRBJ2-1|TRBV11-3
CASSHRRAGDEQFF
>TRBJ1-1|TRBV12-3/TRBV12-4
CASSLRQFYTEAFF
>TRBJ2-7|TRBV20-1
CSARDPMNYEQYF
>TRBJ2-3|TRBV5-1
CASSPGQGASGLTDTQYF
>TRBJ2-5|TRBV27
CASSLIGQGWSVGTQYF
>TRBJ2-3|TRBV7-9
CASIPSGRPDTQYF
>TRBJ2-1|TRBV25-1
CASSELASGNTYNEQFF
>TRBJ2-3|TRBV7-3
CASMGAGGTDTQYF
>TRBJ2-3|TRBV20-1
CSGLHSGSVGDTQYF
>TRBJ1-4|TRBV6-5
CASTGSVNEKLFF